The 20 T cell receptor beta chains presented below share a single source sample, sequenced in a study of T cell responses to AZD1222 COVID-19 vaccine. The method was immunoSEQ multiplex PCR; TCRdb's version includes in-frame clones alone and lacks a portion of them. The repertoire holds approximately 140,000 clones, with about 90% as singletons. Here the sequenced sample was peripheral blood, taken on day 0 of MenACWY control vaccination. Receptors were obtained from an adult in good health.

The chain uses TRBV28 and TRBJ2-7, with a weak D call TRBD2 (5 bases). V was clipped by 3 bases and J by 3 bases, with 12 bases between them. Germline assignment: CDR1 MDHEN and CDR2 SYDVKM. This CDR3 has 14 amino acids. CDR3 in amino acids: CASSLPTSGYEQYF. The CDR3 bases are TGTGCCAGCAGTTTGCCTACCAGCGGCTACGAGCAGTACTTC.

The chain carries TRBV7-3 and TRBJ2-5; 9 bases are shared with TRBD1. This CDR3 is built from 15 residues. The germline V gene has CDR1 SGHTA and CDR2 FQGTGA. The V gene end was trimmed by 0 bases and the J gene end by 4 bases; junction bases not matched to a gene: 3. The CDR3 loop reads CASSLTSDRGETQYF. CDR3 in DNA: TGTGCCAGCAGCTTAACATCGGACAGGGGAGAGACCCAGTACTTC.

The V gene is TRBV2, the J gene TRBJ2-2; tentatively, D is TRBD1 (6 bases). This CDR3 spans 13 amino acids. The germline V gene has CDR1 SNHLY and CDR2 FYNNEI. V was trimmed by 6 bases and J by 7 bases, leaving 12 bases between them. CDR3 in DNA: TGTGCCAGCAGACTACAGGGTTTCGGGGAGCTGTTTTTT. Translating gives CASRLQGFGELFF.

V and J are TRBV29-1 and TRBJ1-2; D perhaps matches TRBD1 (5 bases). Trimming took 3 bases from V and 2 from J, leaving 7 bases between them. CDR1 is SQVTM and CDR2 is ANQGSEA in the germline V gene. The CDR3 has 12 residues. CDR3 loop: CSVDQGNYGYTF. The DNA of the CDR3 is TGCAGCGTTGACCAGGGAAACTATGGCTACACCTTC.

The V call is TRBV9, the J call TRBJ1-5, with D perhaps matching TRBD1 (6 bases). CDR3 length equals 15 residues. Germline lookup yields CDR1 SGDLS and CDR2 YYNGEE. V gave up 2 bases and J gave up 1 base, with 10 bases separating them. CDR3 residues: CASSVGDTSNQPQHF. The DNA of the CDR3 is TGTGCCAGCAGCGTTGGGGACACAAGCAATCAGCCCCAGCATTTT.

The chain employs TRBV7-2 and TRBJ2-5; 10 bases are shared with TRBD2. V lost 2 bases to trimming and J lost 2 bases; unmatched junction nucleotides: 11. The CDR3 extends over 18 amino acids. Germline V lookup: CDR1 SGHTA, CDR2 FQGNSA. CDR3 residues: CASSLQLAGRGTQETQYF. The CDR3 DNA reads as TGTGCCAGCAGCTTACAACTAGCGGGAAGAGGGACACAAGAGACCCAGTACTTC.

Here the CDR3 reads CASSVRLNTEAFF. In DNA, the CDR3 is TGTGCCAGCAGCGTCAGACTGAACACTGAAGCTTTCTTT. The V gene is TRBV9, the J gene TRBJ1-1, with D unclear. Trimming stripped 2 bases from V and 0 bases from J, with 5 bases between. The CDR3 runs 13 residues. From germline, CDR1 is SGDLS and CDR2 YYNGEE.

The chain links TRBV6-6 to TRBJ2-7; TRBD2 is a possible D gene (6 bases). Germline loops: CDR1 MNHNY, CDR2 SVGAGI (reference sequence). CDR3 size: 14 residues. V was shortened by 6 bases and J by 0 bases, with 12 bases between the two germline ends. CDR3 nucleotides: TGTGCCAGCAGCAGACGGGGACTCTCCTACGAGCAGTACTTC. It yields the protein CASSRRGLSYEQYF.

The genes are TRBV18 and TRBJ1-2; 8 bases align to TRBD1. J was trimmed by 5 bases and V by 0 bases; bases with no gene match: 5. The CDR3 is 15 residues long. Germline CDR1 reads KGHSH; CDR2 reads LQKENI. The CDR3 spells CASSPPGDRRYGYTF. The CDR3 DNA is TGTGCCAGCTCACCACCGGGGGACAGGAGGTATGGCTACACCTTC. Full variable domain (missing parts from reference TRBV18 and TRBJ1-2): NAGVMQNPRHLVRRRGQEARLRCSPMKGHSHVYWYRQLPEEGLKFMVYLQKENIIDESGMPKERFSAEFPKEGPSILRIQQVVRGDSAAYFCASSPPGDRRYGYTFGSGTRLTVV.

This chain joins TRBV19 and TRBJ1-5; 7 nucleotides agree with TRBD1. Trimming at V came to 6 bases and at J to 6 bases, leaving 8 bases not matched to a gene. Germline V CDR1 and CDR2: LNHDA, SQIVND (reference sequence). The CDR3 is made up of 14 amino acids. CDR3 region: CASSFDRAPQPQHF. The CDR3 DNA sequence: TGTGCCAGTAGCTTCGACAGGGCGCCTCAGCCCCAGCATTTT.

The rearrangement joins TRBV19 to TRBJ2-1, with 10 bases fitting TRBD2. The CDR3 is 16 amino acids. V trimming: 4 bases; J trimming: 0 bases; junction bases outside the gene matches: 3. Germline V gives CDR1 LNHDA, CDR2 SQIVND (reference sequence). CDR3 sequence (DNA): TGTGCCAGTAGTAGGACTAGCGGCAGCTCCTACAATGAGCAGTTCTTC. Translation gives CASSRTSGSSYNEQFF.

The CDR3 region has the DNA TGTGCCAGCAGTTTCGAGGCTTCTTACGAGCAGTACTTC. Its protein is CASSFEASYEQYF. The rearrangement uses TRBV2 and TRBJ2-7; no definite D call. Per the germline V gene, CDR1 is SNHLY and CDR2 is FYNNEI. V lost 5 bases, J lost 4 bases, and 12 bases lay in between. The CDR3 contains 13 residues. The full variable domain, in which reference TRBV2 and TRBJ2-7 provide the parts outside the CDR3, is EPEVTQTPSHQVTQMGQEVILRCVPISNHLYFYWYRQILGQKVEFLVSFYNNEISEKSEIFDDQFSVERPDGSNFTLKIRSTKLEDSAMYFCASSFEASYEQYFGPGTRLTVT.

This sequence joins TRBV4-1 and TRBJ1-1, with D perhaps TRBD1 (5 bases). Germline CDR1 MGHRA, CDR2 YSYEKL. V was cut by 2 bases and J by 6 bases, with 16 bases left in between. The CDR3 contains 15 residues. The CDR3 DNA reads TGCGCCAGCAGCCAACTAGGGGTGCGGGGTCCTGAAGCTTTCTTT. Its protein product is CASSQLGVRGPEAFF.

As for this clone: The sample carries other DNA sequences with the same CDR3. V usage is TRBV3-1 (or the pseudogene TRBV3-2) and J usage is TRBJ2-1; D not certain. The CDR3 consists of 12 residues. Germline V gives CDR1 LGHDT, CDR2 YNNKEL (reference sequence). V was cut by 1 base and J by 10 bases, with 8 bases left in between. Here the CDR3 reads CASSQGPNEQFF. For the CDR3, the DNA is TGTGCCAGCAGCCAAGGGCCTAACGAGCAGTTCTTC.

Only a few counts were recorded for this clone. The chain recombines TRBV12-3 or TRBV12-4 with TRBJ2-7, with D perhaps TRBD1 (5 bases). V was cut by 2 bases and J by 4 bases, with 9 bases left in between. The CDR3 totals 13 residues. CDR3 bases: TGTGCCAGCAGTTTAAGGGGCCGGTACGAGCAGTACTTC. Its translation is CASSLRGRYEQYF.

This chain links TRBV28 with TRBJ2-7, with TRBD1 matching 7 bases. V trimming: 6 bases; J trimming: 2 bases; junction bases outside the gene matches: 10. This CDR3 comprises 15 residues. CDR1 is MDHEN, CDR2 SYDVKM, per germline. The DNA for the CDR3 is TGTGCCAGCAGCCGAAGACAGGGCCGCGCCTACGAGCAGTACTTC. This gives the protein CASSRRQGRAYEQYF.

As concerns this clone: The sample contains more than one DNA sequence encoding this CDR3. The chain has TRBV12-3 or TRBV12-4 and TRBJ1-2; TRBD1 agrees at 9 bases. V lost 4 bases and J lost 3; bases outside the gene matches: 0. The CDR3 is 13 residues long. The CDR3: CASSWDRDYGYTF. CDR3 in DNA: TGTGCCAGCAGTTGGGACAGGGACTATGGCTACACCTTC.

DNA for the CDR3: TGTGCCAGCAGCCAAGCGGCGGGGGCGAGGGGCGAGCAGTACTTC. This codes for CASSQAAGARGEQYF. The chain combines TRBV4-2 with TRBJ2-7, with a weak D call TRBD2 (7 bases). The CDR3 contains 15 residues. V shed 1 base and J shed 6 bases, with 16 bases lying between them. Per germline, CDR1 LGHNA and CDR2 YNFKEQ.

The CDR3 region has the DNA TGTGCCAGCAGCCCAAACCCCCCTCGGGGGGCTTTCTTT. Protein sequence: CASSPNPPRGAFF. The chain employs TRBV6-5 and TRBJ1-1, with D tentatively TRBD1 (5 bases). The CDR3 has 13 residues. Germline CDR1 is MNHEY and CDR2 is SVGAGI. Trimming took off 6 bases at V and 11 bases at J, with 19 bases between the two ends.

The gene calls are TRBV30 and TRBJ1-1; D is uncertain. There are 12 residues in the CDR3. Trimming pared 0 bases from V and 2 bases from J, leaving 4 bases between. The germline gives CDR1 GTSNPN, CDR2 SVGIG (reference sequence). This CDR3 reads CAWSVGNTEAFF. The CDR3 nucleotides are TGTGCCTGGAGTGTTGGAAACACTGAAGCTTTCTTT.